This T cell receptor beta chain stems from a study of response to subunit inactivated influenza vaccine. Each CDR3 protein gets one entry after TCRdb re-called the RT-PCR reads with MiXCR. The data contain around 530,000 distinct CDR3 sequences, 10% to 15% of them seen just once; the ten biggest clones take up 10%. CDR3 length equals 16 residues. Trimming took 5 bases from V and 4 from J; bases not matched to a gene: 10. The sequences come from PBMCs from blood, collected on the day of vaccination. The TCR originated in a man aged 50-60 years who received an inactivated influenza vaccine. The gene calls are TRBV12-3 or TRBV12-4 and TRBJ1-5; 8 bases agree with TRBD1. The CDR3 region is CASSPRGTGWNQPQHF. The CDR3 nucleotides are TGTGCCAGCAGTCCCCGAGGGACAGGTTGGAATCAGCCCCAGCATTTT.